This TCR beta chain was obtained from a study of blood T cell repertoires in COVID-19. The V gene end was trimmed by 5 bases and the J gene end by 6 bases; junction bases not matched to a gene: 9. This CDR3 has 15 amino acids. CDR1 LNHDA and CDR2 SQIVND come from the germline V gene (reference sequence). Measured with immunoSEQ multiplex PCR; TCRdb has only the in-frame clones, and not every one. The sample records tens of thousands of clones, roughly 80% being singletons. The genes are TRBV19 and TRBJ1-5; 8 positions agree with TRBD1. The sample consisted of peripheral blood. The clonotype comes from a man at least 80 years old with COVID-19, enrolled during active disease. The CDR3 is CASSPLQGGRQPQHF. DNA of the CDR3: TGTGCCAGTAGTCCCTTACAGGGGGGGCGTCAGCCCCAGCATTTT.